This is a list of T cell receptor beta chains from one sample in a study of blood T cells in healthy people across ages. TCRdb reprocessed the 5' RACE reads with MiXCR, giving one entry per CDR3 protein. This sample has some 670,000 distinct CDR3 sequences, with under 65% found just once. Sequenced material: blood. The receptors derive from a woman over 75 in good health. The CDR3 runs from the conserved cysteine through the conserved F or W.

J: TRBJ1-2
V: TRBV7-3
CDR3: CASSLTGLQGYTF

J: TRBJ2-7
V: TRBV9
CDR3: CASSGTFGGTGEQSF

J: TRBJ1-2
V: TRBV12-3/TRBV12-4
CDR3: CASSLGTGGFGYTF

J: TRBJ1-2
V: TRBV10-3
CDR3: CAITNLGAGYGYTF

J: TRBJ1-1
V: TRBV12-3/TRBV12-4
CDR3: CASSLRGTKGAFF

J: TRBJ2-5
V: TRBV20-1
CDR3: CSARAPGLAGEYF

J: TRBJ2-3
V: TRBV29-1
CDR3: CSVASGRDGSTDTQYF

J: TRBJ2-1
V: TRBV7-9
CDR3: CASSPPTGRVTYNEQFF

J: TRBJ2-3
V: TRBV5-1
CDR3: CASSLGDTDTDTQYF

J: TRBJ2-3
V: TRBV7-2
CDR3: CASSFLRASASGAGTQYF

J: TRBJ2-7
V: TRBV7-9
CDR3: CASSPGAERSSYEQYF

J: TRBJ2-1
V: TRBV5-6
CDR3: CASSLPGAHNEQFF

J: TRBJ1-6
V: TRBV12-3/TRBV12-4
CDR3: CASSSRLGYNSPLHF

J: TRBJ1-5
V: TRBV2
CDR3: CVSSEELGAYQPQHF

J: TRBJ2-1
V: TRBV19
CDR3: CASSISPVNEQFF

J: TRBJ2-3
V: TRBV7-2
CDR3: CASSFMGDTQYF

J: TRBJ2-1
V: TRBV9
CDR3: CASSSPAGGSYNEQFF

J: TRBJ2-1
V: TRBV12-3/TRBV12-4
CDR3: CASSFGGGAVDEQFF

J: TRBJ2-1
V: TRBV25-1
CDR3: CASSEYSVGYPRNEQFF

J: TRBJ2-1
V: TRBV7-9
CDR3: CSSSLEWTGTNSYDEQFF

J: TRBJ1-2
V: TRBV20-1
CDR3: CSAHTGTGNGYTF

J: -
V: TRBV12-3/TRBV12-4
CDR3: CASSLGDSGETQYF

J: TRBJ1-5
V: TRBV20-1
CDR3: CSALGLISNQPQHF

J: TRBJ1-5
V: TRBV20-1
CDR3: CSATSGQGRDQPQHF

J: TRBJ2-7
V: TRBV7-2
CDR3: CASSLGRESSYEQYF

J: TRBJ2-7
V: TRBV2
CDR3: CASSGLAALYEQYF

J: TRBJ2-5
V: TRBV3-1
CDR3: CASSLRAGQETQYF

J: TRBJ2-2
V: TRBV27
CDR3: CASSFRDRGRTGELFF

J: TRBJ2-5
V: TRBV29-1
CDR3: CSVERTAQETQYF

J: TRBJ1-1
V: TRBV18
CDR3: CASSPGSRLNTEAFF

J: TRBJ2-3
V: TRBV5-1
CDR3: CASSYRPDTQYF

J: TRBJ2-1
V: TRBV28
CDR3: CASRETGAYNEQFF